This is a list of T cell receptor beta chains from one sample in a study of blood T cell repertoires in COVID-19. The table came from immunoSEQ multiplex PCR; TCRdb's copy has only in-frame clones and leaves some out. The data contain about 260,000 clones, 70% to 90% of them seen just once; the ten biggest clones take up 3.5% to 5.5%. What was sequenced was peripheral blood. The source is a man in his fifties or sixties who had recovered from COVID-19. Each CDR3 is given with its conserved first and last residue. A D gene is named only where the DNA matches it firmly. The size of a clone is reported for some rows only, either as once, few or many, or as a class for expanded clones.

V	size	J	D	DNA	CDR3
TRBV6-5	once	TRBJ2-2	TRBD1	TGTGCCAGCAGTATACAGGGGCCCGGGGAGCTGTTTTTT	CASSIQGPGELFF
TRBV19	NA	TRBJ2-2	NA	TGTGCCAGTAGGGTTACAGGGTGGGGGACAAACACCGGGGAGCTGTTTTTT	CASRVTGWGTNTGELFF
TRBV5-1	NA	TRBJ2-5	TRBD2	TGCGCCAGCAGCTTGTCCGGGGGGGAGACCCAGTACTTC	CASSLSGGETQYF
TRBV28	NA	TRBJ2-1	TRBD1	TGTGCCAGCAGGCAAACAGGGGGCTTCAACAATGAGCAGTTCTTC	CASRQTGGFNNEQFF
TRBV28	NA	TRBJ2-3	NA	TGTGCCAGCAGTTCTTCATGGGACATAATTCGCTCAAGTAGCACAGATACGCAGTATTTT	CASSSSWDIIRSSSTDTQYF
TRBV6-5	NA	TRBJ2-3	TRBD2	TGTGCCAGCGCGGGAGGGACAGATACGCAGTATTTT	CASAGGTDTQYF
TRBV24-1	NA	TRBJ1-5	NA	TGTGCCACCAGTGGGGAGAGGGGAGGATTGGGGAGCTCATATCAGCCCCAGCATTTT	CATSGERGGLGSSYQPQHF
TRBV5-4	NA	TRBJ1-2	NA	TGTGCCAGCCGAGAGGCGGGAAAGGGCTACACCTTC	CASREAGKGYTF
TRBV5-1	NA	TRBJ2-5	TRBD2	TGCGCCAGCAGCTTAACGCCTAGCGGGCTTAAAGAGACCCAGTACTTC	CASSLTPSGLKETQYF
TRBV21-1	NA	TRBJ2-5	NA	TGTGCCAGCAGCAAAATCGTAACAGGGTCATTGGAGACCCAGTACTTC	CASSKIVTGSLETQYF
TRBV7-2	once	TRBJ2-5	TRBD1	TGTGCCAGCAGCTTGGGACAGCAACAAGAGACCCAGTACTTC	CASSLGQQQETQYF
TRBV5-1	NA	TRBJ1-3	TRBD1	TGCGCCAGCAGCCTACAGGGGGCCCCTGGAAACACCATATATTTT	CASSLQGAPGNTIYF
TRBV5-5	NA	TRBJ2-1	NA	TGTGCCAGCAGCTTCAGGGTTAGGGATGAGCAGTTCTTC	CASSFRVRDEQFF
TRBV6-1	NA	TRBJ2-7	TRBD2	TGTGCCAGCAGTCTGGCTAGCGGGAGGGTGTACGAGCAGTACTTC	CASSLASGRVYEQYF
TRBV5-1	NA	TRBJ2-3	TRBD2	TGCGCCAGCAGCTCCGGACTAGCGGGTGGAGATACGCAGTATTTT	CASSSGLAGGDTQYF
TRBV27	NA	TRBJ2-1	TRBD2	TGTGCCAGCAGTCCACTAGCGGCTTACAATGAGCAGTTCTTC	CASSPLAAYNEQFF
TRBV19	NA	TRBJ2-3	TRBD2	TGTGCCAGTAGTATACGAGGACTAGCGGCTAGCACAGATACGCAGTATTTT	CASSIRGLAASTDTQYF
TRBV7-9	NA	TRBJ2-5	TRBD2	TGTGCCAGCAGCTTCCCGACTAGCGGGACTAAAGAGACCCAGTACTTC	CASSFPTSGTKETQYF
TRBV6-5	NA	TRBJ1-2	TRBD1	TGTGCCAGCAGACTCGACAGGGAGTCCGGCTACACCTTC	CASRLDRESGYTF
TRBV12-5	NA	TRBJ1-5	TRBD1	TGTGCTAGTGGCACTACCCCCCCCGACAGGGGTCAACAGCCCCAGCATTTT	CASGTTPPDRGQQPQHF
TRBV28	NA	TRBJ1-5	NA	TGTGCCAGCAGCCGGGCCCGGGGTGATAGCAATCAGCCCCAGCATTTT	CASSRARGDSNQPQHF
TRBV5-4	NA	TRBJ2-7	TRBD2	TGTGCCAGCAGCTTAGGACACCGGGGGGCCTACGAGCAGTACTTC	CASSLGHRGAYEQYF
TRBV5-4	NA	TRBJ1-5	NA	TGTGCCAGCAGCTTCCCGGGGGACAATCAGCCCCAGCATTTT	CASSFPGDNQPQHF
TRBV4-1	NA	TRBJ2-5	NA	TGCGCCAGCAGCCAAGATGGGAGTGGCCAAGAGACCCAGTACTTC	CASSQDGSGQETQYF
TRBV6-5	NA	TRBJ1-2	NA	TGTGCCAGCAGTCAGGGGACCATGGTCTATGGCTACACCTTC	CASSQGTMVYGYTF
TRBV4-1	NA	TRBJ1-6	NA	TGCGCCAGCAGCCAGGACGTTCCCCTCAGGGGCTCACCCCTCCACTTT	CASSQDVPLRGSPLHF
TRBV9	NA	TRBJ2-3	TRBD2	TGTGCCAGCAGCTACCTAGGGCTAGCGGGGGTAGATACGCAGTATTTT	CASSYLGLAGVDTQYF
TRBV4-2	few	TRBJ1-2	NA	TGTGCCAGCAGCCAAGGCCCTATAGCTAACTATGGCTACACCTTC	CASSQGPIANYGYTF
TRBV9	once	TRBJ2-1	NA	TGTGCCAGCAGCGTAGTCGGGGGCTCCTACAATGAGCAGTTCTTC	CASSVVGGSYNEQFF
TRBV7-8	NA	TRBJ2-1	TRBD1	TGTGCCAGCAGCCGGGGACAGCTCAATGAGCAGTTCTTC	CASSRGQLNEQFF
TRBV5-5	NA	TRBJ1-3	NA	TGTGCCAGCAGCTTGCAGGGTCGGGACACCATATATTTT	CASSLQGRDTIYF
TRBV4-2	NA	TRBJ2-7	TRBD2	TGTGCCAGCAGCCAAGAGTCGCTAGCGGGACGCACTTACGAGCAGTACTTC	CASSQESLAGRTYEQYF
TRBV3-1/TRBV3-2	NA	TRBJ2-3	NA	TGTGCCAGCAGCCCTCGGGACTCTGGCACAGATACGCAGTATTTT	CASSPRDSGTDTQYF
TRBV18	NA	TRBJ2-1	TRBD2	TGTGCCAGCTCACATTTTAGCGGGAGAGGCAATGAGCAGTTCTTC	CASSHFSGRGNEQFF
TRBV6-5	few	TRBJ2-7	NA	TGTGCCAGCAGCACAGGGTTCGAGCAGTACTTC	CASSTGFEQYF
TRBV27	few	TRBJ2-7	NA	TGTGCCAGCAGTTTATCGGCGGGGACCGAGCAGTACTTC	CASSLSAGTEQYF
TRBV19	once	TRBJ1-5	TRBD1	TGTGCCAGTAGGGTGACAGGGGCGGGTAATCAGCCCCAGCATTTT	CASRVTGAGNQPQHF
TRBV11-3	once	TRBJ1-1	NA	TGTGCCAGCAGCTCTGGGGGAGGCGCTGAAGCTTTCTTT	CASSSGGGAEAFF
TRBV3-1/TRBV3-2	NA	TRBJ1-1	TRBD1	TGTGCCAGCAGCCGGACAGGGGACAGGGCTTTCTTT	CASSRTGDRAFF
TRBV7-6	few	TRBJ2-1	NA	TGTGCCAGCAGCCATAAGACTAGGATCTCCAATGAGCAGTTCTTC	CASSHKTRISNEQFF
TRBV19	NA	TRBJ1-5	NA	TGTGCCGCGGATACTGGAAATCGGGGTTATCAGCCCCAGCATTTT	CAADTGNRGYQPQHF
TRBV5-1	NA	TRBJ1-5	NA	TGCGCCAGCAGCTCAGGCGGGCGCAATCAGCCCCAGCATTTT	CASSSGGRNQPQHF
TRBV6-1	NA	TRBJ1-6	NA	TGTGCCAGCAGTGAAAGACACTCTTGGAATTCACCCCTCCACTTT	CASSERHSWNSPLHF
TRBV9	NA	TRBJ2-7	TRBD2	TGTGCCAGCAGCGTAGGCGGGAGCTCCTACGAGCAGTACTTC	CASSVGGSSYEQYF
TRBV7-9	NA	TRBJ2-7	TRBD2	TGTGCCAGCAGCCCGAGACTGGCGGGAGTTTACGAGCAGTACTTC	CASSPRLAGVYEQYF
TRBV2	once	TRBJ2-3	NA	TGTGCCAGCAGGACAGGCGGAGATACGCAGTATTTT	CASRTGGDTQYF